This T cell receptor (beta chain) was documented in a study of response to subunit inactivated influenza vaccine. Overall study findings and caveats: Authors suggested few new T cells are recruited by each seasonal influenza vaccination.

TCRdb analysed the RT-PCR reads with MiXCR anew, one entry per CDR3 protein. The repertoire holds roughly 670,000 distinct CDR3 sequences, less than 15% seen once, with 7.5% to 9% in the top ten. The CDR3 totals 14 residues. The J segment lost 11 bases and the V segment lost 4 bases, leaving 9 bases of the junction unmatched. Germline V gene lookup returns CDR1 SGHRS and CDR2 YFSETQ. Of note for this clonotype: The antigen is unknown.

The sample was PBMCs from blood, taken less than 15 days before vaccination. This receptor was identified in a man aged 45 to 65 who received an inactivated influenza vaccine. The V call is TRBV5-1, the J call TRBJ1-6; 7 bases are shared with TRBD1. The CDR3 DNA sequence: TGCGCCAGCAGCATAGACCGGGACAGAGCACCCCTCCACTTT. It is translated as CASSIDRDRAPLHF.